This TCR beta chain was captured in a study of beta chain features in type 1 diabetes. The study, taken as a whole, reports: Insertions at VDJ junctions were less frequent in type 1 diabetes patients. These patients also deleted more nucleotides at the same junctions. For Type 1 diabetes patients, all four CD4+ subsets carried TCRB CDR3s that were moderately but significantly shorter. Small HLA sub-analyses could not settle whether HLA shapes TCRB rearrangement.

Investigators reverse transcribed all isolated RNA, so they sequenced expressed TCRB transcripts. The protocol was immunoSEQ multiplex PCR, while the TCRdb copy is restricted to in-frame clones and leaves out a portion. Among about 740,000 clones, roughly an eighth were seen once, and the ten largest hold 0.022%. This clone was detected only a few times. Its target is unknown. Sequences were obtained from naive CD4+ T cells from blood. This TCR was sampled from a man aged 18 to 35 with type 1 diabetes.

The CDR3 sequence is CASSVGQVSSYNEQFF. Written as DNA, the CDR3 is TGTGCCAGCAGCGTGGGACAGGTCAGCTCCTACAATGAGCAGTTCTTC. The genes are TRBV5-8 and TRBJ2-1, with TRBD1 identical over 8 bases. Unmatched junction bases numbered 6, after V lost 4 bases and J lost 0 bases. CDR1 is SGHTS and CDR2 is YDEGEE in the germline V gene. The CDR3 loop spans 16 amino acids. The entire variable domain, with the rest obtained from reference TRBV5-8 and TRBJ2-1, is as follows: EAGVTQSPTHLIKTRGQQATLRCSPISGHTSVYWYQQALGLGLQFLLWYDEGEERNRGNFPPRFSGRQFPNYSSELNVNALELEDSALYLCASSVGQVSSYNEQFFGPGTRLTVL.